A single sample is the source of the 3 T cell receptor beta chains below, sequenced in a study of T cells after yellow fever vaccination. MiXCR was run by TCRdb on the 5' RACE reads, yielding one entry per CDR3 protein. The profile covers some 120,000 distinct CDR3 sequences, with over 12% appearing a single time and roughly 41% taken by the ten largest. This sample comprised CD8+ T cells sorted from PBMCs, obtained 5 days after the yellow fever booster vaccination. These receptor sequences come from a man in his late teens or twenties who received the YFV17D yellow fever vaccine.

This clonotype was seen a few times. V gene TRBV4-1 combines with J gene TRBJ2-3; 12 bases align to TRBD2. This CDR3 spans 17 amino acids. V lost 2 bases and J lost 4; bases outside the gene matches: 7. Germline CDR1 reads MGHRA; CDR2 reads YSYEKL. CDR3 nucleotides: TGCGCCAGCAGCCAAACCCCTAGCGGGGGGGTGTCAGATACGCAGTATTTT. It translates to CASSQTPSGGVSDTQYF.

The chain has TRBV4-3 and TRBJ1-1; D is perhaps TRBD1 (5 bases). Trimming took 1 base from V and 7 from J, leaving 22 bases between them. The CDR3 loop spans 17 amino acids. Germline V lookup: CDR1 LGHNA, CDR2 YSLEER. CDR3 in DNA: TGCGCCAGCAGCCAAGCAGTGTCGGGTCAGGGACCTTATGAAGCTTTCTTT. Encoded protein: CASSQAVSGQGPYEAFF.

The table lists this clonotype with a few counts. The rearrangement joins TRBV7-9 to TRBJ2-3; 8 bases are a match to TRBD2. The CDR3 runs to 14 residues. With 4 bases clipped from V and 5 bases from J, the junction kept 5 bases outside the gene matches. Per germline, CDR1 SEHNR and CDR2 FQNEAQ (reference sequence). DNA for the CDR3: TGTGCCAGCAGCTCGACTAGCGAGGGAGATACGCAGTATTTT. It encodes CASSSTSEGDTQYF.